Described below is a single TCR beta chain sequence and its context. Its antigen is still unknown. This sample is part of a study of fetal regulatory T cell absence and autoimmunity. Study observations and caveats: In IPEX, the enrichment was taken to support antigen-driven autoimmunity before birth. Broadly similar TRB gene family usage was seen in pancreas and cord blood. Some top pancreas TCR clones were over 85-fold enriched versus cord blood.

Germline V CDR1 and CDR2: LGHNA, YNFKEQ. The CDR3 length is 15 residues. Germline trimming cut 6 bases from V and 5 bases from J; bases unmatched to any gene: 11. The assay was run at survey level. Sequencing used immunoSEQ multiplex PCR; TCRdb keeps in-frame clones, though not all of them. The sample records more than 90,000 clones, less than 80% being singletons. The V and J genes are TRBV4-2 and TRBJ2-7; TRBD1 matches 9 bases. The sample comprised pancreas tissue. This TCR came from a male donor with IPEX syndrome. The CDR3 bases are TGTGCCAGCAGTGGCTGGGGACAGGGTACCCACGAGCAGTACTTC. This gives the protein CASSGWGQGTHEQYF.